A single sample gave rise to the 32 T cell receptor beta chains below, sequenced in a study of OX40 agonist ivuxolimab in advanced cancers. Here immunoSEQ multiplex PCR was the method, and the copy in TCRdb shows in-frame clones only, minus some. This repertoire shows tens of thousands of clones, 88% found once; its top ten account for 0.45% to 0.6%. This material consisted of CD4+ or CD8+ T cells sorted from blood, taken in a trial of the OX40 agonist ivuxolimab. These receptors were taken from an adult with an advanced solid tumor such as melanoma, head and neck, liver or kidney cancer.

V and J are TRBV13 and TRBJ1-1; perhaps TRBD1 as D (6 bases). V was clipped by 4 bases and J by 1 base, with 16 bases between them. CDR1 is PRHDT, CDR2 FYEKMQ, per germline (reference sequence). The CDR3 contains 16 residues. The CDR3 nucleotides read TGTGCCAGCAGCTCCTACAGGGATAAGGGGAACACTGAAGCTTTCTTT. The encoded protein is CASSSYRDKGNTEAFF.

This chain connects TRBV4-2 to TRBJ1-4, with 8 bases that match TRBD1. Trimming took 4 bases from V and 8 from J; bases not matched to a gene: 6. The CDR3 is made up of 14 amino acids. Germline CDR1 and CDR2: LGHNA and YNFKEQ. CDR3 amino acids: CASSPRTGGEKLFF. CDR3 DNA sequence: TGTGCCAGCAGCCCTCGAACAGGGGGAGAAAAACTGTTTTTT.

The V call is TRBV10-1, the J call TRBJ1-1; no clear D. Looked up from germline, CDR1 is WNHNN and CDR2 is SYGVQD (reference sequence). The germline V and J ends were trimmed by 4 bases and 4 bases, with 10 bases remaining between them. This CDR3 spans 13 amino acids. The CDR3 bases are TGCGCCAGCAGTGTGGCGGAGGGCACTGAAGCTTTCTTT. The encoded protein is CASSVAEGTEAFF.

The chain uses TRBV15 and TRBJ2-5; 7 bases are a match to TRBD1. V lost 0 bases, J lost 5 bases, and 6 bases stayed unmatched. Per germline, CDR1 LNHNV and CDR2 YYDKDF (reference sequence). The length of the CDR3 is 15 residues. The CDR3, as DNA: TGTGCCACCAGCAGAGACCCTACAGGGGTCGAGACCCAGTACTTC. Translating it yields CATSRDPTGVETQYF.

The J gene is TRBJ1-1, the V gene TRBV5-1; 9 nucleotides agree with TRBD1. The CDR3 covers 15 residues. The germline CDR1 and CDR2 sequences are SGHRS and YFSETQ. The trim removed 4 bases at V and 1 base at J, leaving 5 bases unmatched. The DNA of the CDR3 is TGCGCCAGCAGCGTACAGGGGGCGGGGAACACTGAAGCTTTCTTT. It codes for CASSVQGAGNTEAFF.

The chain uses TRBV6-6 and TRBJ2-1; the match to TRBD2 covers 9 bases. From germline, CDR1 is MNHNY and CDR2 SVGAGI (reference sequence). V lost 5 bases, J lost 7 bases, and 9 bases stayed unmatched. The CDR3 extends over 15 amino acids. The CDR3: CASSRGLAGINEQFF. As DNA, the CDR3 is TGTGCCAGCAGTAGGGGGCTAGCGGGGATAAATGAGCAGTTCTTC.

The CDR3 DNA sequence: TGCGCCAGCAGCCCAAGAGGGCAGGGACTTAATGAAAAACTGTTTTTT. Translated: CASSPRGQGLNEKLFF. The J gene is TRBJ1-4, the V gene TRBV4-1; tentatively, D is TRBD1 (5 bases). V shed 4 bases and J shed 4 bases, with 16 bases lying between them. Germline CDR1 is MGHRA and CDR2 is YSYEKL. CDR3 length: 16 residues.

This chain connects TRBV6-1 to TRBJ2-1; D may correspond to TRBD1 or TRBD2 (6 bases each). Germline lookup yields CDR1 MNHNS and CDR2 SASEGT. The V end lost 0 bases, the J end lost 5 bases, and 14 bases lay between the germline ends. This CDR3 is built from 16 residues. CDR3 region: CASSEARGQGNNEQFF. The CDR3 nucleotides are TGTGCCAGCAGTGAAGCGCGGGGCCAGGGGAACAATGAGCAGTTCTTC.

This chain connects TRBV19 to TRBJ2-4; D is unclear. This CDR3 contains 13 residues. In germline, CDR1 is LNHDA, CDR2 SQIVND (reference sequence). V was trimmed by 7 bases and J by 0 bases, leaving 7 bases between them. CDR3 in amino acids: CASNDLAKNIQYF. In nucleotides, the CDR3 is TGTGCCAGTAACGATCTAGCCAAAAACATTCAGTACTTC.

The J gene is TRBJ2-5, the V gene TRBV30; 7 bases agree with TRBD2. CDR1 and CDR2 from the germline V gene are GTSNPN and SVGIG (reference sequence). The CDR3 sequence is 14 residues long. V lost 3 bases, J lost 5 bases, and 9 bases stayed unmatched. CDR3 sequence reads: CAWSRRLAGETQYF. The CDR3 DNA reads TGTGCCTGGAGCCGTCGACTAGCCGGGGAGACCCAGTACTTC. Full variable domain (remainder filled in from reference TRBV30 and TRBJ2-5): SQTIHQWPATLVQPVGSPLSLECTVEGTSNPNLYWYRQAAGRGLQLLFYSVGIGQISSEVPQNLSASRPQDRQFILSSKKLLLSDSGFYLCAWSRRLAGETQYFGPGTRLLVL.

CDR3 nucleotide sequence: TGTGCCAGCAGCGTAGGGGGACAGGGTAGATTCTTAAGGGATGGCTACACCTTC. Translating gives CASSVGGQGRFLRDGYTF. The V call is TRBV9, the J call TRBJ1-2; TRBD1 matches 9 bases. The V gene end was trimmed by 0 bases and the J gene end by 6 bases; junction bases not matched to a gene: 15. Germline V gene data show CDR1 as SGDLS and CDR2 as YYNGEE. The CDR3 totals 18 residues.

The rearrangement links TRBV4-1 to TRBJ1-2; 7 nucleotides line up with TRBD1. Germline lookup yields CDR1 MGHRA and CDR2 YSYEKL. J lost 7 bases, V lost 1 base, and 3 bases had no gene match. This CDR3 region has 13 residues. DNA of the CDR3: TGCGCCAGCAGCCAAGGACAGGGCCGTGGCTACACCTTC. Protein product: CASSQGQGRGYTF.

The chain has TRBV6-5 and TRBJ1-2; 8 bases match TRBD1. Trimming took 10 bases from V and 3 from J; bases not matched to a gene: 10. The CDR3 runs 14 residues. Looked up from germline, CDR1 is MNHEY and CDR2 is SVGAGI. The DNA for the CDR3 is TGTGCCACCAGACACAGGGGGATGGACTATGGCTACACCTTC. It codes for CATRHRGMDYGYTF.

This rearrangement joins TRBV19 to TRBJ2-1; TRBD1 matches 9 bases. Germline CDR1 LNHDA, CDR2 SQIVND (reference sequence). The CDR3 sequence is 13 residues long. The V gene end was trimmed by 9 bases and the J gene end by 5 bases; junction bases not matched to a gene: 5. The DNA for the CDR3 is TGTGCCAGCGGGACAGGGAGCCACAATGAGCAGTTCTTC. It translates to CASGTGSHNEQFF.

The chain links TRBV19 to TRBJ1-6; 10 bases fit TRBD1. The CDR3 runs 14 residues. Per the germline V gene, CDR1 is LNHDA and CDR2 is SQIVND (reference sequence). J gave up 7 bases and V 4 bases, and 1 base lay outside the gene matches. CDR3 sequence reads: CASSTGQGNSPLHF. The CDR3 DNA reads as TGTGCCAGTAGTACGGGACAGGGGAATTCACCCCTCCACTTT.

This chain uses TRBV9 with TRBJ2-1; 10 nucleotides match TRBD2. The V gene end was trimmed by 0 bases and the J gene end by 10 bases; junction bases not matched to a gene: 1. This CDR3 has 13 residues. Germline V gene data show CDR1 as SGDLS and CDR2 as YYNGEE. CDR3 loop: CASSVVLAGEQFF. The DNA for the CDR3 is TGTGCCAGCAGCGTAGTACTAGCGGGGGAGCAGTTCTTC.

The chain is built from TRBV5-4 and TRBJ2-2; D gene uncertain. CDR1 and CDR2 from the germline V gene are SGHNT and YYREEE (reference sequence). V was trimmed by 4 bases and J by 3 bases, leaving 13 bases between them. The CDR3 is 15 amino acids. CDR3 DNA sequence: TGTGCCAGCAGCGCCACTCGATCAGACACCGGGGAGCTGTTTTTT. Translating gives CASSATRSDTGELFF.

This clone was recorded only once. The CDR3 loop is CASSSDTLRNTEAFF. CDR3 nucleotides: TGTGCCAGCAGTTCGGACACATTGAGGAACACTGAAGCTTTCTTT. The chain carries TRBV6-5 and TRBJ1-1; tentative D call: TRBD1 (5 bases). Trimming shortened V by 4 bases and J by 1 base, and 13 bases separated the two germline ends. The CDR3 extends over 15 amino acids. CDR1 is MNHEY, CDR2 SVGAGI, per germline.

The CDR3 reads CASTPRGYGYTF. DNA for the CDR3: TGTGCCAGTACTCCGAGGGGCTATGGCTACACCTTC. The V and J genes are TRBV19 and TRBJ1-2, with TRBD1 as a possible D gene (5 bases). The V gene's germline CDR1 is LNHDA and CDR2 SQIVND (reference sequence). Trimming removed 7 bases at V and 4 bases at J, with 10 bases between. This CDR3 is built from 12 residues.

Comment on this clone: The conserved phenylalanine or tryptophan is not found at the CDR3 terminus, so this likely reflects a read error. No DNA is shown, since the ends of the CDR3 on it are uncertain; the CDR3 is the one TCRdb lists. The genes are TRBV27 and TRBJ2-7; the table's D call of TRBD2 was not tested on the DNA. The CDR3 spans 14 residues, counting both ends. Germline V gene data show CDR1 as MNHEY and CDR2 as SMNVEV (reference sequence). The CDR3 sequence is CASSSRLAGGSSGS.

This clone was observed once. The chain couples TRBV5-4 to TRBJ1-1; D is uncertain. The CDR3 is 12 amino acids. Germline CDR1 is SGHNT and CDR2 is YYREEE (reference sequence). V was clipped by 4 bases and J by 5 bases, with 9 bases between them. The CDR3 spells CASSQVGTEAFF. The CDR3 bases are TGTGCCAGCAGCCAAGTTGGTACTGAAGCTTTCTTT.

The chain links TRBV20-1 to TRBJ2-3; D unresolved. Trimming stripped 3 bases from V and 5 bases from J, with 6 bases between. Germline CDR1 DFQATT, CDR2 SNEGSKA (reference sequence). The CDR3 extends over 11 amino acids. The CDR3 sequence is CSARYRDTQYF. In nucleotides, the CDR3 is TGCAGTGCTAGGTACAGAGATACGCAGTATTTT.

The chain carries TRBV19 and TRBJ2-1; 10 nucleotides align to TRBD2. From germline, CDR1 is LNHDA and CDR2 SQIVND (reference sequence). The CDR3 is made up of 17 amino acids. Unmatched junction bases numbered 10, after V lost 5 bases and J lost 3 bases. Here the CDR3 reads CASSPLRTSGDYNEQFF. The DNA for the CDR3 is TGTGCCAGTAGTCCCCTCAGGACTAGCGGAGACTACAATGAGCAGTTCTTC.

The chain carries TRBV7-2 and TRBJ2-2; D ambiguous. The CDR3 sequence is 16 residues long. The germline V gene encodes CDR1 SGHTA and CDR2 FQGNSA. Trimming removed 5 bases at V and 4 bases at J, with 17 bases between. The CDR3 DNA reads TGTGCCAGCAGCACGGCGGTAGCTTACGGCACCGGGGAGCTGTTTTTT. It is translated as CASSTAVAYGTGELFF.

This chain links TRBV10-3 with TRBJ2-7, with D possibly TRBD2 on 7 matching bases. V lost 11 bases to trimming and J lost 5 bases, with 16 bases between them. This CDR3 is built from 12 residues. CDR1 and CDR2 from the germline V gene are ENHRY and SYGVKD. This CDR3 is CASGGHFDEQYF. The CDR3 nucleotides are TGTGCCTCCGGGGGGCATTTCGACGAGCAGTACTTC.

This chain uses TRBV6-4 with TRBJ2-1, with D possibly being TRBD1 or TRBD2 (6 bases each). Trimming left V 2 bases short and J 6 bases short, with 20 bases between. The CDR3 has 17 amino acids. Germline V gives CDR1 MRHNA, CDR2 SNTAGT. In DNA, the CDR3 is TGTGCCAGCAGTGACGAGGGGGGCCTCACGAGCGGCAATGAGCAGTTCTTC. This encodes CASSDEGGLTSGNEQFF.

The J gene is TRBJ1-4, the V gene TRBV19; TRBD1 agrees at 7 bases. With V trimmed by 7 bases and J by 3 bases, 5 bases remained unmatched. CDR3 length: 14 residues. Per germline, CDR1 LNHDA and CDR2 SQIVND (reference sequence). CDR3 coding DNA: TGTGCCAGTAAAAGGGACAGTTCTAATGAAAAACTGTTTTTT. This codes for CASKRDSSNEKLFF.

The chain couples TRBV29-1 to TRBJ2-2; no reliable D call. Deletions cut 1 base from V and 3 bases from J, with 6 bases between. CDR1 SQVTM and CDR2 ANQGSEA come from the germline V gene. The CDR3 runs to 13 residues. The CDR3 loop reads CSVEGHYTGELFF. The DNA of the CDR3 is TGCAGCGTTGAAGGACACTACACCGGGGAGCTGTTTTTT.

The V gene is TRBV5-4, the J gene TRBJ2-3; unclear D gene. The CDR3 runs to 14 residues. The V gene's germline CDR1 is SGHNT and CDR2 YYREEE (reference sequence). V dropped 0 bases and J dropped 2 bases, with 7 bases sitting between them. The CDR3 is CASSLVGHTDTQYF. Here the CDR3 DNA reads TGTGCCAGCAGCTTGGTTGGGCACACAGATACGCAGTATTTT.

The chain employs TRBV15 and TRBJ1-1; D possibly corresponds to TRBD1 (5 bases). Trimming stripped 0 bases from V and 11 bases from J, with 16 bases between. CDR1 and CDR2 from the germline V gene are LNHNV and YYDKDF (reference sequence). The CDR3 is made up of 14 amino acids. In nucleotides, the CDR3 is TGTGCCACCAGCAGAGATTCCTGGGACCCCGAGGCTTTCTTT. Protein product: CATSRDSWDPEAFF.

V usage is TRBV5-4 and J usage is TRBJ1-6; the D is unclear. The germline CDR1 and CDR2 sequences are SGHNT and YYREEE (reference sequence). V dropped 4 bases and J dropped 0 bases, with 8 bases sitting between them. CDR3 length equals 15 residues. The CDR3 DNA is TGTGCCAGCAGCCCGGGAGGCTCCTATAATTCACCCCTCCACTTT. It codes for CASSPGGSYNSPLHF.

The rearrangement joins TRBV7-9 to TRBJ1-1; 9 positions agree with TRBD1. There are 14 residues in the CDR3. Losses at the gene ends were 7 bases for V and 6 bases for J; bases not matched to a gene: 9. Germline V gene data show CDR1 as SEHNR and CDR2 as FQNEAQ (reference sequence). The CDR3 DNA sequence: TGTGCCAGCACCAAAGGGTACAGGGGGCCTGAAGCTTTCTTT. It translates to CASTKGYRGPEAFF.